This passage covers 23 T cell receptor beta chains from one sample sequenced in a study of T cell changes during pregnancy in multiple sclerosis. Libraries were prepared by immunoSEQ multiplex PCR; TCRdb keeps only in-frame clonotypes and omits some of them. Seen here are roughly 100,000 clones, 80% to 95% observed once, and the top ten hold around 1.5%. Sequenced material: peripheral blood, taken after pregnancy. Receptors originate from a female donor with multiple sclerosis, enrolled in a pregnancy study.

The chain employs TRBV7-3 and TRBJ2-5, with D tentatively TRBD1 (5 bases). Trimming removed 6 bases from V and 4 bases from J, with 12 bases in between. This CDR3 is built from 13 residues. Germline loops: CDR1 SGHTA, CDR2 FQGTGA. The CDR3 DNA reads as TGTGCCAGCAGTCAGGGTCTGGGAGAGACCCAGTACTTC. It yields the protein CASSQGLGETQYF.

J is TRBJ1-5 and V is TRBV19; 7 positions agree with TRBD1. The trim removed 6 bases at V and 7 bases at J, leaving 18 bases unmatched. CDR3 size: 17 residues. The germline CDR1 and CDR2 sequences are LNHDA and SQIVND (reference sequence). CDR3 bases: TGTGCCAGTAGCTCCCCCCGATTAACAGGGGAAGGGCAGCCCCAGCATTTT. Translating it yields CASSSPRLTGEGQPQHF.

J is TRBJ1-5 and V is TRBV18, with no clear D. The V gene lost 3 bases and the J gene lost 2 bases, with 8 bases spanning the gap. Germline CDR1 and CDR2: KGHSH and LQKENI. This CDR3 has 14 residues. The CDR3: CASSPEVGNQPQHF. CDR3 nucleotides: TGTGCCAGCTCACCCGAGGTAGGCAATCAGCCCCAGCATTTT.

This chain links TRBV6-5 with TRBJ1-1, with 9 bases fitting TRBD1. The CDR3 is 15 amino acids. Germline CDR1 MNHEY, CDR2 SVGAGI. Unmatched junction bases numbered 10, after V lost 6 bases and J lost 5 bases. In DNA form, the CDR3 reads TGTGCCAGCAGGGAACCAACAGGGGGCTATACTGAAGCTTTCTTT. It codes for CASREPTGGYTEAFF.

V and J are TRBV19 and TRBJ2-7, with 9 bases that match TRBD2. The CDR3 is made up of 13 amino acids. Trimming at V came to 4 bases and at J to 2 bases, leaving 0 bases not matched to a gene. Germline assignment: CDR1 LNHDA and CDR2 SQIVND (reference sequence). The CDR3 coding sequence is TGTGCCAGTAGTAGCGGGAGGGCCTACGAGCAGTACTTC. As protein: CASSSGRAYEQYF.

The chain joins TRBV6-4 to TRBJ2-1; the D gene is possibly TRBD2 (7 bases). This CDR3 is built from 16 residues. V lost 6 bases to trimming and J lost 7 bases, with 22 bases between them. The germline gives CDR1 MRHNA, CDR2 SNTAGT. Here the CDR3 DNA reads TGTGCCAGCAGCCGTGGGAGGGGGGCTACGATTAATGAGCAGTTCTTC. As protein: CASSRGRGATINEQFF.

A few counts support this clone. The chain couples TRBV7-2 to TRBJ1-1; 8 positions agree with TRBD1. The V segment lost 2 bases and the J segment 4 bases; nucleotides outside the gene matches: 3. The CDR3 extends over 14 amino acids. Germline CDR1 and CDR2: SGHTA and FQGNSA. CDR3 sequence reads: CASSLPDRVTEAFF. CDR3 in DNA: TGTGCCAGCAGCTTACCGGACAGGGTCACTGAAGCTTTCTTT. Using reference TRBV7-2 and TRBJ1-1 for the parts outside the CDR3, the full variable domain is GAGVSQSPSNKVTEKGKDVELRCDPISGHTALYWYRQSLGQGLEFLIYFQGNSAPDKSGLPSDRFSAERTGGSVSTLTIQRTQQEDSAVYLCASSLPDRVTEAFFGQGTRLTVV.

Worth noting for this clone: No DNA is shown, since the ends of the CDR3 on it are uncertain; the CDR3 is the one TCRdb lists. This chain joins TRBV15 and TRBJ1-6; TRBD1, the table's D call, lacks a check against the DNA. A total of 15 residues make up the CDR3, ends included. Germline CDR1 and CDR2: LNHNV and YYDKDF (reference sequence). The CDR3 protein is CATSILDRNNSPLHF.

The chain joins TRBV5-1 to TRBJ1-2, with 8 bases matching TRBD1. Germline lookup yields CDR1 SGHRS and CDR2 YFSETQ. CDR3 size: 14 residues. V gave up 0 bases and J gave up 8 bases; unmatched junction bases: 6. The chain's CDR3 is CASSLGTGLQGYTF. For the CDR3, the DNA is TGCGCCAGCAGCTTGGGGACAGGGTTACAGGGCTACACCTTC.

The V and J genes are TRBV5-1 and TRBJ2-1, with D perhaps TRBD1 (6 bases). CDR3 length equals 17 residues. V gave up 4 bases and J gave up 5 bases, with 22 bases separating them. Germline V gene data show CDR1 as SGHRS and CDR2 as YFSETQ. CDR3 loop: CASSARIFRDMNNEQFF. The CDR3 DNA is TGCGCCAGCAGCGCAAGAATATTCCGGGACATGAACAATGAGCAGTTCTTC. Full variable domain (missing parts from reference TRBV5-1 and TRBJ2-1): KAGVTQTPRYLIKTRGQQVTLSCSPISGHRSVSWYQQTPGQGLQFLFEYFSETQRNKGNFPGRFSGRQFSNSRSEMNVSTLELGDSALYLCASSARIFRDMNNEQFFGPGTRLTVL.

CDR3 sequence: CASSEWRFRGNQPQHF. The CDR3 region has the DNA TGTGCCAGCAGTGAATGGAGGTTTCGGGGCAATCAGCCCCAGCATTTT. The chain employs TRBV6-1 and TRBJ1-5; D remains ambiguous. This CDR3 contains 16 residues. Trimming stripped 2 bases from V and 2 bases from J, with 13 bases between. The germline V gene encodes CDR1 MNHNS and CDR2 SASEGT.

In DNA form, the CDR3 reads TGTGCCGAGCCGTGGGGGGGTGGCTACACCTTC. Translation gives CAEPWGGGYTF. The rearrangement links TRBV11-3 to TRBJ1-2, with a weak D call TRBD1 (5 bases). CDR3 length equals 11 residues. Germline V CDR1 and CDR2: SGHNT, YENEEA. The V gene lost 11 bases and the J gene lost 7 bases, with 14 bases spanning the gap.

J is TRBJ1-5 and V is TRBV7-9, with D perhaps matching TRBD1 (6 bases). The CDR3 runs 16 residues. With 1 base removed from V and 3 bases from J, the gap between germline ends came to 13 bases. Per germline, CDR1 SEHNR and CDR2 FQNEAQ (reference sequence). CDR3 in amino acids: CASSLEVGGSNQPQHF. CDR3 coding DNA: TGTGCCAGCAGCTTAGAAGTAGGGGGTTCCAATCAGCCCCAGCATTTT.

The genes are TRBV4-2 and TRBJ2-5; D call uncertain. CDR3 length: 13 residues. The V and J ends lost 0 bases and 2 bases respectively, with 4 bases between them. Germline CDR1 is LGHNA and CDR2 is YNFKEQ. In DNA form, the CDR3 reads TGTGCCAGCAGCCAAGAATTACAAGAGACCCAGTACTTC. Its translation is CASSQELQETQYF.

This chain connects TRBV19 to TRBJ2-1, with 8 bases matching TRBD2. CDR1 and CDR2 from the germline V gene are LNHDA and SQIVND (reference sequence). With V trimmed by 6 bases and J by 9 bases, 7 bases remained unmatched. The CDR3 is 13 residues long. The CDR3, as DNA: TGTGCCAGTAGAGGACGGGGGGGTATTGAGCAGTTCTTC. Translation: CASRGRGGIEQFF.

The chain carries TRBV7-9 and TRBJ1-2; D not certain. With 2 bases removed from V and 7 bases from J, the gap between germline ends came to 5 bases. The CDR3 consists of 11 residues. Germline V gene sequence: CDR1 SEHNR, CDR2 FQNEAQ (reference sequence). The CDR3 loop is CASSLTGGYTF. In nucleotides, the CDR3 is TGTGCCAGCAGCTTAACTGGTGGCTACACCTTC.

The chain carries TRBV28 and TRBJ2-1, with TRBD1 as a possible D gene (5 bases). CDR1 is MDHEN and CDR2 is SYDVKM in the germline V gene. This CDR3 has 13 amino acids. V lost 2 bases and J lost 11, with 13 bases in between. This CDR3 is CASSLGQGGQQFF. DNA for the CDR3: TGTGCCAGCAGTTTAGGCCAGGGTGGTCAGCAGTTCTTC.

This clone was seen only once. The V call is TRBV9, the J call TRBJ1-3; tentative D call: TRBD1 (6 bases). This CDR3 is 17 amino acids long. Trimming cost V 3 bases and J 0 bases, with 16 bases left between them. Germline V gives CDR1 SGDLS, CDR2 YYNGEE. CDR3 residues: CASSAAGAPASGNTIYF. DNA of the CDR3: TGTGCCAGCAGCGCTGCAGGGGCCCCAGCCTCTGGAAACACCATATATTTT.

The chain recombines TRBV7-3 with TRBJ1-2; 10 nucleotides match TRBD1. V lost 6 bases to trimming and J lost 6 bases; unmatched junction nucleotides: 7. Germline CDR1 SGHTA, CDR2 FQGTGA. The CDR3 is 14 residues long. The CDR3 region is CASRDLGTGDGYTF. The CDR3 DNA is TGTGCCAGCAGAGACCTAGGGACAGGGGATGGCTACACCTTC.

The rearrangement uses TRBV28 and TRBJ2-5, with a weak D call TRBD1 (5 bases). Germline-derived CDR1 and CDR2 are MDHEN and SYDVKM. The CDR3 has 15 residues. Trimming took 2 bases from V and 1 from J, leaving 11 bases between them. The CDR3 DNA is TGTGCCAGCAGTTTACAGGGAAGACGCCAAGAGACCCAGTACTTC. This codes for CASSLQGRRQETQYF.

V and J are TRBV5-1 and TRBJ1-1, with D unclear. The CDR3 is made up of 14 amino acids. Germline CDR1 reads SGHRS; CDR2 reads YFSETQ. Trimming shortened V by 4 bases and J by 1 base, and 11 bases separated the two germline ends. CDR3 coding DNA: TGCGCCAGCAGCCCCAGAGTAGCGAACACTGAAGCTTTCTTT. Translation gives CASSPRVANTEAFF.

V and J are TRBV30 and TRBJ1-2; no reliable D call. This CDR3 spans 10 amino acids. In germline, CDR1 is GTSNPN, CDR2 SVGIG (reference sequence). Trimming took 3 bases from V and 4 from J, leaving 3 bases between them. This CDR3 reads CAWRAYGYTF. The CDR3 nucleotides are TGTGCCTGGAGGGCCTATGGCTACACCTTC.

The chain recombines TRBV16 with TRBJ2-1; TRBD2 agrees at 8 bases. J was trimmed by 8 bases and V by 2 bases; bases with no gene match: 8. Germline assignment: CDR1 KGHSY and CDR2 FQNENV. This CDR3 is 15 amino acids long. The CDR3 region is CASSQGRGEEDEQFF. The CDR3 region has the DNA TGTGCCAGCAGCCAAGGGCGGGGGGAAGAGGATGAGCAGTTCTTC.